These T cell receptor beta chains were read from a single sample in a study of blood T cell repertoires in COVID-19. Here immunoSEQ multiplex PCR was the method, and the copy in TCRdb shows in-frame clones only, minus some. The data contain approximately 69,000 clones, under 90% of them seen just once; the ten biggest clones take up more than 10%. The specimen sequenced was peripheral blood. These TCRs come from a man aged 45-65 years with COVID-19, enrolled during active disease. The CDR3 runs from the conserved cysteine through the conserved F or W. D genes are given only for firm matches. Expanded clones get a size class; other rows say once, few or many, or leave the size out.

J: TRBJ1-1; D: -; V: TRBV11-2; size: -; DNA: TGTGCCAGCAGCCAACCTCCAGTGAACACTGAAGCTTTCTTT; CDR3: CASSQPPVNTEAFF
J: TRBJ1-5; D: -; V: TRBV6-5; size: -; DNA: TGTGCCACCGCCCCTGAGATTGGCAATCAGCCCCAGCATTTT; CDR3: CATAPEIGNQPQHF
J: TRBJ1-2; D: TRBD1; V: TRBV7-9; size: -; DNA: TGTGCCATCACTGAGGGACAGGGGGCTAACTATGGCTACACCTTC; CDR3: CAITEGQGANYGYTF
J: TRBJ2-7; D: TRBD1; V: TRBV19; size: -; DNA: TGTGCCAGTAGTACACAAGGGACAGGGGGGCTCGAGCAGTACTTC; CDR3: CASSTQGTGGLEQYF
J: TRBJ2-7; D: TRBD1; V: TRBV5-1; size: -; DNA: TGCGCCAGCAGCCTCGGACAGGGGACCCGCTCCTACGAGCAGTACTTC; CDR3: CASSLGQGTRSYEQYF
J: TRBJ2-3; D: -; V: TRBV7-2; size: -; DNA: TGTGCCAGCAGCCCCCACGGGCGGGGCAACACAGATACGCAGTATTTT; CDR3: CASSPHGRGNTDTQYF
J: TRBJ1-2; D: -; V: TRBV19; size: -; DNA: TGTGCCAGTCTAGATGGGTGGAGTGGCTACACCTTC; CDR3: CASLDGWSGYTF
J: TRBJ2-5; D: TRBD2; V: TRBV5-4; size: once; DNA: TGTGCCAGCAGCTTGGGTAGCGGGCGCCAAGAGACCCAGTACTTC; CDR3: CASSLGSGRQETQYF
J: TRBJ2-3; D: -; V: TRBV4-1; size: -; DNA: TGCGCCAGCAGCCAAATACTAGCACGCACAGATACGCAGTATTTT; CDR3: CASSQILARTDTQYF
J: TRBJ2-1; D: TRBD1; V: TRBV2; size: -; DNA: TGTGCCAGCAGTGTTGCGGACAGGGGACTCTACAATGAGCAGTTCTTC; CDR3: CASSVADRGLYNEQFF
J: TRBJ1-5; D: TRBD1; V: TRBV7-8; size: -; DNA: TGTGCCAGCAGCTTCCGGGACAGGGGCCAGCCCCAGCATTTT; CDR3: CASSFRDRGQPQHF
J: TRBJ2-2; D: -; V: TRBV11-3; size: -; DNA: TGTGCCAGCAGCCAGACAGGAACCGGGGAGCTGTTTTTT; CDR3: CASSQTGTGELFF
J: TRBJ1-1; D: TRBD1; V: TRBV12-5; size: -; DNA: TGTGCTAGTGGCCGGGACAGGGGGGAATTGGCTTTCTTT; CDR3: CASGRDRGELAFF
J: TRBJ2-7; D: TRBD1; V: TRBV28; size: -; DNA: TGTGCCAGCTCAATGACAGGGTTCTACGAGCAGTACTTC; CDR3: CASSMTGFYEQYF
J: TRBJ1-5; D: TRBD1; V: TRBV5-6; size: -; DNA: TGTGCCAGCAGCCCCAACAGGGGGAGCAATCAGCCCCAGCATTTT; CDR3: CASSPNRGSNQPQHF
J: TRBJ2-1; D: TRBD1; V: TRBV14; size: once; DNA: TGTGCCAGCAGCGCGGGACAGGGGGCCTACAATGAGCAGTTCTTC; CDR3: CASSAGQGAYNEQFF
J: TRBJ2-7; D: -; V: TRBV18; size: -; DNA: TGTGCCAGCTCACTGACAGGGGAGGGCGAGCAGTACTTC; CDR3: CASSLTGEGEQYF
J: TRBJ1-5; D: -; V: TRBV21-1; size: -; DNA: TGTGCCAGCAGCAAAGGATCAGTTCCTTATAGCAATCAGCCCCAGCATTTT; CDR3: CASSKGSVPYSNQPQHF
J: TRBJ2-2; D: TRBD2; V: TRBV9; size: once; DNA: TGTGCCAGCAGCGCCACTAGCGGGGGGGCCGGGGAGCTGTTTTTT; CDR3: CASSATSGGAGELFF
J: TRBJ2-3; D: TRBD2; V: TRBV2; size: once; DNA: TGTGCCAGCAGTGGGGTAGCGGGGGGGCCAGCTGAAGATACGCAGTATTTT; CDR3: CASSGVAGGPAEDTQYF
J: TRBJ2-2; D: TRBD2; V: TRBV10-3; size: -; DNA: TGTGCCATCAGTGAGTCAGTCGGGGGGGCCACCGGGGAGCTGTTTTTT; CDR3: CAISESVGGATGELFF
J: TRBJ2-2; D: TRBD2; V: TRBV11-2; size: -; DNA: TGTGCCAGCAGCTTTTACAGGACTAGCACCGGGGAGCTGTTTTTT; CDR3: CASSFYRTSTGELFF
J: TRBJ2-3; D: -; V: TRBV6-1; size: -; DNA: TGTGCCAGCAGTGATCAGGGGAGAGGAACGCAGTATTTT; CDR3: CASSDQGRGTQYF
J: TRBJ2-3; D: TRBD2; V: TRBV5-1; size: few; DNA: TGCGCCAGCAGCCCCGGGCCTAGCGGGGGGTTAGATACGCAGTATTTT; CDR3: CASSPGPSGGLDTQYF
J: TRBJ1-2; D: TRBD1; V: TRBV5-1; size: -; DNA: TGCGCCAGCAGCGCGGATGACAGGGGGTTTAGCTACACCTTC; CDR3: CASSADDRGFSYTF
J: TRBJ2-3; D: TRBD1; V: TRBV19; size: -; DNA: TGTGCCAGTAGTATAGGGATGACAGGGACAGATACGCAGTATTTT; CDR3: CASSIGMTGTDTQYF
J: TRBJ1-5; D: -; V: TRBV7-3; size: few; DNA: TGTGCCAGCAGCTTAGGCCCCTCCCAGCCCCAGCATTTT; CDR3: CASSLGPSQPQHF
J: TRBJ2-3; D: TRBD1; V: TRBV7-9; size: -; DNA: TGTGCCAGCAGCGACGGACAGGGGGCAACAGATACGCAGTATTTT; CDR3: CASSDGQGATDTQYF
J: TRBJ1-2; D: -; V: TRBV6-2/TRBV6-3; size: -; DNA: TGTGCCAGCACTTACCGGGGAGGCCGCTACACCTTC; CDR3: CASTYRGGRYTF
J: TRBJ2-1; D: TRBD2; V: TRBV7-3; size: -; DNA: TGTGCCAGCAGCCCCCGGAGCGGGAACAATGAGCAGTTCTTC; CDR3: CASSPRSGNNEQFF
J: TRBJ1-2; D: TRBD1; V: TRBV30; size: -; DNA: TGTGCCTACACAGGGGGCTATGGCTACACCTTC; CDR3: CAYTGGYGYTF
J: TRBJ1-4; D: TRBD1; V: TRBV27; size: once; DNA: TGTGCCAGCAGTACAGGGGCTGATGAAAAACTGTTTTTT; CDR3: CASSTGADEKLFF
J: TRBJ2-7; D: TRBD1; V: TRBV5-4; size: -; DNA: TGTGCCAGCAGCCCAGGACAGGCCCCCGAGCAGTACTTC; CDR3: CASSPGQAPEQYF
J: TRBJ1-1; D: -; V: TRBV3-1/TRBV3-2; size: many; DNA: TGTGCCAGCAGCCACTCACAGGGTGAGGACACTGAAGCTTTCTTT; CDR3: CASSHSQGEDTEAFF
J: TRBJ1-5; D: -; V: TRBV5-3; size: -; DNA: TGTGCCAGAAGCTTGGCCCTGGAGGGCCTTAGCAATCAGCCCCAGCATTTT; CDR3: CARSLALEGLSNQPQHF
J: TRBJ2-7; D: TRBD1; V: TRBV27; size: -; DNA: TGTGCCAGCAGTTTAAGCGCGGACAGGGGCGGCGAGCAGTACTTC; CDR3: CASSLSADRGGEQYF
J: TRBJ1-1; D: -; V: TRBV6-2/TRBV6-3; size: -; DNA: TGTGCCAGCAGTTACCAGGGGTTCAACACTGAAGCTTTCTTT; CDR3: CASSYQGFNTEAFF
J: TRBJ2-1; D: TRBD2; V: TRBV6-6; size: -; DNA: TGTGCCAGCAGTTACCTCGGGGGGGGCGGCTACAATGAGCAGTTCTTC; CDR3: CASSYLGGGGYNEQFF
J: TRBJ2-1; D: -; V: TRBV7-2; size: -; DNA: TGTGCCAGCGGGCGGGGGCTAAATGAGCAGTTCTTC; CDR3: CASGRGLNEQFF
J: TRBJ1-2; D: -; V: TRBV25-1; size: -; DNA: TGTGCCAGCAGTGGTCCAGGGGTTAGCTATGGCTACACCTTC; CDR3: CASSGPGVSYGYTF